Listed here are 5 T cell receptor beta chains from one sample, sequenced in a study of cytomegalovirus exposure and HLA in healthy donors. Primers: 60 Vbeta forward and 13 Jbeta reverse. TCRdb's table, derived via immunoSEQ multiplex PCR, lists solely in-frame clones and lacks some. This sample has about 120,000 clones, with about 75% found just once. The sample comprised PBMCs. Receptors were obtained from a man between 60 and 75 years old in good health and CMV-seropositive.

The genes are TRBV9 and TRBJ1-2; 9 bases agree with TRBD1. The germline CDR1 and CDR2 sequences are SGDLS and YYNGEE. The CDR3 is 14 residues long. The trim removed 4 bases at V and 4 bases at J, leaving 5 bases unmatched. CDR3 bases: TGTGCCAGCAGCACACGGGGACAGGGCTATGGCTACACCTTC. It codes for CASSTRGQGYGYTF. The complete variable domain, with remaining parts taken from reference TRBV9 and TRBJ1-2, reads DSGVTQTPKHLITATGQRVTLRCSPRSGDLSVYWYQQSLDQGLQFLIQYYNGEERAKGNILERFSAQQFPDLHSELNLSSLELGDSALYFCASSTRGQGYGYTFGSGTRLTVV.

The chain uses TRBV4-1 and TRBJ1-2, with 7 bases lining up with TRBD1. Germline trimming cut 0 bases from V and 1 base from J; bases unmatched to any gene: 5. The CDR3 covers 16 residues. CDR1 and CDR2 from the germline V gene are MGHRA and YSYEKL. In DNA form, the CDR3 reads TGCGCCAGCAGCCAAGAGACAGGGATGCTTAACTATGGCTACACCTTC. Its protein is CASSQETGMLNYGYTF.

For the CDR3, the DNA is TGTGCCAGCAGCTTGGTAGCGGGGGGCCCCTCTGATACGCAGTATTTT. Translated, it gives CASSLVAGGPSDTQYF. The rearrangement uses TRBV5-4 and TRBJ2-3, with 10 bases matching TRBD2. Looked up from germline, CDR1 is SGHNT and CDR2 is YYREEE (reference sequence). With 0 bases clipped from V and 6 bases from J, the junction kept 7 bases outside the gene matches. This CDR3 contains 16 residues.

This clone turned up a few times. The CDR3 DNA reads as TGCAGCGCGGCCGAGGGACAGGGACAGCCCCAGCATTTT. The encoded protein is CSAAEGQGQPQHF. V usage is TRBV29-1 and J usage is TRBJ1-5; 9 positions agree with TRBD1. The CDR3 consists of 13 residues. V dropped 7 bases and J dropped 7; count of bases not matched to a gene: 8. Germline-derived CDR1 and CDR2 are SQVTM and ANQGSEA.

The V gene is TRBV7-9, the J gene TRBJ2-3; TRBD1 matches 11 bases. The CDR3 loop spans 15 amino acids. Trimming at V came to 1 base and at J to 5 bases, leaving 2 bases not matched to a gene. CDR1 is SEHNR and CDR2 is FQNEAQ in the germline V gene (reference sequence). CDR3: CASSLGTGGGDTQYF. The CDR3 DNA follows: TGTGCCAGCAGCTTAGGGACAGGGGGCGGAGATACGCAGTATTTT.